The T cell receptor beta chain under discussion was sequenced for a study of blood T cells in healthy people across ages. V trimming: 2 bases; J trimming: 4 bases; junction bases outside the gene matches: 4. This CDR3 is 15 amino acids long. The germline V gene has CDR1 KGHDR and CDR2 SFDVKD. A second PCR, run for roughly 7 to 12 cycles, used a sample-barcoded 5' primer plus a J-beta primer mix. TCRdb reprocessed the 5' RACE reads via MiXCR and lists one record per CDR3 protein. The sample has about 680,000 distinct CDR3 sequences; around half are singletons. The rearrangement joins TRBV24-1 to TRBJ1-2, with 9 bases fitting TRBD1. The sequence was obtained from a woman aged 55-69 years in good health. Sequences were obtained from blood. DNA of the CDR3: TGTGCCACCAGTGATTCTGACAGGGGGGGCTATGGCTACACCTTC. This translates into CATSDSDRGGYGYTF.